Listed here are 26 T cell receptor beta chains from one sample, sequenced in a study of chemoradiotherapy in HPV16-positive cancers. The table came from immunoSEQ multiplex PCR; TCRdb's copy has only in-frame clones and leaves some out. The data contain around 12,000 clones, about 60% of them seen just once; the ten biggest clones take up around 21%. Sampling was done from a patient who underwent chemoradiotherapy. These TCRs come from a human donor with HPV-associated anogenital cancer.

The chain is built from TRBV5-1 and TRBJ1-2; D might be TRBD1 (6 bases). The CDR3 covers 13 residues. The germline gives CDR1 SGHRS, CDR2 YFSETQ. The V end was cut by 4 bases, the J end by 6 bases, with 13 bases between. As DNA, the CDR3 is TGCGCCAGCAGCGCCCGGGGGGCGGATGGCTACACCTTC. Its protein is CASSARGADGYTF.

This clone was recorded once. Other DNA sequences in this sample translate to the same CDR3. The CDR3 coding sequence is TGTGCCAGCAGCGTAGATGGGACAGCGAACTATGGCTACACCTTC. It specifies CASSVDGTANYGYTF. The chain links TRBV9 to TRBJ1-2; TRBD1 matches at 7 bases. The germline V gene encodes CDR1 SGDLS and CDR2 YYNGEE. This CDR3 has 15 amino acids. With V trimmed by 0 bases and J by 2 bases, 4 bases remained unmatched. Supplemented by reference TRBV9 and TRBJ1-2, the full variable domain reads DSGVTQTPKHLITATGQRVTLRCSPRSGDLSVYWYQQSLDQGLQFLIQYYNGEERAKGNILERFSAQQFPDLHSELNLSSLELGDSALYFCASSVDGTANYGYTFGSGTRLTVV.

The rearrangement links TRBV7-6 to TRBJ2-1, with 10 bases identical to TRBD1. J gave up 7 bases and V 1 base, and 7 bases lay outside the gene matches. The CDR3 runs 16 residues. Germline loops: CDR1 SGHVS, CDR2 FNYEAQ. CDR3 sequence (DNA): TGTGCCAGCAGCTTAGTCGGGGGGACAGGGGCAAATGAGCAGTTCTTC. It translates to CASSLVGGTGANEQFF. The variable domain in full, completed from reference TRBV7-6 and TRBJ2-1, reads GAGVSQSPRYKVTKRGQDVALRCDPISGHVSLYWYRQALGQGPEFLTYFNYEAQQDKSGLPNDRFSAERPEGSISTLTIQRTEQRDSAMYRCASSLVGGTGANEQFFGPGTRLTVL.

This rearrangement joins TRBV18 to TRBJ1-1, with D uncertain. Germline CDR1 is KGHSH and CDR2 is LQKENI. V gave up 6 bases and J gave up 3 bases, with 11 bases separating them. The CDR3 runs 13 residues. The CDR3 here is CASSLNQDTEAFF. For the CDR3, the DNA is TGTGCCAGCTCCCTTAATCAGGACACTGAAGCTTTCTTT.

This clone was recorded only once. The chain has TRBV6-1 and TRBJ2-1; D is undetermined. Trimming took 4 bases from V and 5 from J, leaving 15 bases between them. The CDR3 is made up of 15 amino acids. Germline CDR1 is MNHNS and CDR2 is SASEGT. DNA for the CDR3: TGTGCCAGCAGTGTCCGGGCCCCCACGGACAATGAGCAGTTCTTC. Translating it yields CASSVRAPTDNEQFF.

CDR3 amino acids: CAWSVTLNQPQHF. Written as DNA, the CDR3 is TGTGCCTGGAGTGTAACCCTAAATCAGCCCCAGCATTTT. This chain uses TRBV30 with TRBJ1-5; D is uncertain. V was shortened by 0 bases and J by 4 bases, with 7 bases between the two germline ends. Germline CDR1 GTSNPN, CDR2 SVGIG (reference sequence). This CDR3 comprises 13 residues.

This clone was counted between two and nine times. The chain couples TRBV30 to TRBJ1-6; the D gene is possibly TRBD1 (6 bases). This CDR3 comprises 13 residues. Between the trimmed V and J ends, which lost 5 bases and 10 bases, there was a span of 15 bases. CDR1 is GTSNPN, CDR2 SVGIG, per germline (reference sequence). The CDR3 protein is CAWGPNRDSPLHF. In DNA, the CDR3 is TGTGCCTGGGGACCCAACAGGGACTCACCCCTCCACTTT.

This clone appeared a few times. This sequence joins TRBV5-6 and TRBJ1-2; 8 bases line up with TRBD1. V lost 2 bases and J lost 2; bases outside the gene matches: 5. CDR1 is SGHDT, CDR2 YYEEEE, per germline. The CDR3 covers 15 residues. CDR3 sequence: CASSLGYRGNYGYTF. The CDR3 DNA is TGTGCCAGCAGCTTAGGGTACAGGGGGAACTATGGCTACACCTTC.

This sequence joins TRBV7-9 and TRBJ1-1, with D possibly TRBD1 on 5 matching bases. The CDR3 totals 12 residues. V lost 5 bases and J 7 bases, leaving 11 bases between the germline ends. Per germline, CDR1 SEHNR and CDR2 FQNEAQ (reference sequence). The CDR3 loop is CASSIGTGEAFF. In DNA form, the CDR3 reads TGTGCCAGCAGCATCGGGACCGGTGAAGCTTTCTTT.

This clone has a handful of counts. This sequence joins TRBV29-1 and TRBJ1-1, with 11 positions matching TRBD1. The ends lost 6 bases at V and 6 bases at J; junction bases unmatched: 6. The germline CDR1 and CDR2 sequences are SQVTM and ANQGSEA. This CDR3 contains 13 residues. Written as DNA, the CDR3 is TGCAGCGTCCTGGACAGGGGGCGGCCTGAAGCTTTCTTT. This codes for CSVLDRGRPEAFF.

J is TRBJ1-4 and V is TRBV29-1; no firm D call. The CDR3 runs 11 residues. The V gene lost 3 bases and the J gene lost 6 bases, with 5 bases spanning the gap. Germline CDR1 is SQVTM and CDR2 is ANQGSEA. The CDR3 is CSVDFDEKLFF. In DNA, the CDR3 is TGCAGCGTTGATTTCGATGAAAAACTGTTTTTT.

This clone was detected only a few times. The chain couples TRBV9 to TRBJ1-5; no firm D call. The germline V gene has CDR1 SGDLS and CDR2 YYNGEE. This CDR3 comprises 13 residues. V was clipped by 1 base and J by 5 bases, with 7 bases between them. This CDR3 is CASSVSPDQPQHF. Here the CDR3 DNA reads TGTGCCAGCAGCGTATCCCCGGATCAGCCCCAGCATTTT. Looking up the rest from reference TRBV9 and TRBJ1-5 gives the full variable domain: DSGVTQTPKHLITATGQRVTLRCSPRSGDLSVYWYQQSLDQGLQFLIQYYNGEERAKGNILERFSAQQFPDLHSELNLSSLELGDSALYFCASSVSPDQPQHFGDGTRLSIL.

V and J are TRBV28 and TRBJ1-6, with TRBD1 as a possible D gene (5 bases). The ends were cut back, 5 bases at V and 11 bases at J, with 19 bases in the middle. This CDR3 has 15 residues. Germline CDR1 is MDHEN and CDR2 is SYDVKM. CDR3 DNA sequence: TGTGCCAGCAGTCCACTCTTCGGGGGACGGGCACCCCTCCACTTT. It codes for CASSPLFGGRAPLHF.

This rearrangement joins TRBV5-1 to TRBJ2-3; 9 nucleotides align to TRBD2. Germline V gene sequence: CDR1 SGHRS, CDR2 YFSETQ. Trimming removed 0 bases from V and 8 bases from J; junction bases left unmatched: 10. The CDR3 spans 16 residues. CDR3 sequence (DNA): TGCGCCAGCAGCTTGGGCCCACTAGCGGGTGGCGGTACGCAGTATTTT. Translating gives CASSLGPLAGGGTQYF. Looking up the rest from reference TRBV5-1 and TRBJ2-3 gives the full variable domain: KAGVTQTPRYLIKTRGQQVTLSCSPISGHRSVSWYQQTPGQGLQFLFEYFSETQRNKGNFPGRFSGRQFSNSRSEMNVSTLELGDSALYLCASSLGPLAGGGTQYFGPGTRLTVL.

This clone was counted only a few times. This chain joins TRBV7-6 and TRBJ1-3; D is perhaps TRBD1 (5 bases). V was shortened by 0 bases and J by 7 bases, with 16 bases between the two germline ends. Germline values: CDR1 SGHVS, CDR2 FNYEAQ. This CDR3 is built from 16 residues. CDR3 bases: TGTGCCAGCAGCTTAGCCGCATGGGGGGTAGTTAACACCATATATTTT. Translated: CASSLAAWGVVNTIYF. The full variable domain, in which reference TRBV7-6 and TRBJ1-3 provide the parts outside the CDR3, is GAGVSQSPRYKVTKRGQDVALRCDPISGHVSLYWYRQALGQGPEFLTYFNYEAQQDKSGLPNDRFSAERPEGSISTLTIQRTEQRDSAMYRCASSLAAWGVVNTIYFGEGSWLTVV.

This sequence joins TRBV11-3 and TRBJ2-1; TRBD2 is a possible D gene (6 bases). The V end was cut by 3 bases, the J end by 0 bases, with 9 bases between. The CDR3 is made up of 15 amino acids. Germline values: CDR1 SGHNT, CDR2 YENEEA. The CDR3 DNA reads TGTGCCAGCAGCTTTGGAGGGAGCTCCTACAATGAGCAGTTCTTC. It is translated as CASSFGGSSYNEQFF.

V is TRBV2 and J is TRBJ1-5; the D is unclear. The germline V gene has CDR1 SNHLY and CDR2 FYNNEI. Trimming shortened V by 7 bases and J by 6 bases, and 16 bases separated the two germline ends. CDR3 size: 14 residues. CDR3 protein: CASKRGGTGQPQHF. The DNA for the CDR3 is TGTGCCAGCAAACGGGGAGGAACGGGTCAGCCCCAGCATTTT.

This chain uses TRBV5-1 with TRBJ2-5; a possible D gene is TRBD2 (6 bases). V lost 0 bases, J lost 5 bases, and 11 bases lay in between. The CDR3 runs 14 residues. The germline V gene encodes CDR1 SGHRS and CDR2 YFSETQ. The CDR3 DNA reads TGCGCCAGCAGCTTGGCCGGTGGGGGGGAGACCCAGTACTTC. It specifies CASSLAGGGETQYF.

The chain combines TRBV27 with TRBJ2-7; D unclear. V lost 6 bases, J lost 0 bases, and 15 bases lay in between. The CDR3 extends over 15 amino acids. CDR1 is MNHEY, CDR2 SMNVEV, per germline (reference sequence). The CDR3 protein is CASSPVDRLSYEQYF. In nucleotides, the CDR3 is TGTGCCAGCAGCCCCGTAGATAGGCTCTCCTACGAGCAGTACTTC.

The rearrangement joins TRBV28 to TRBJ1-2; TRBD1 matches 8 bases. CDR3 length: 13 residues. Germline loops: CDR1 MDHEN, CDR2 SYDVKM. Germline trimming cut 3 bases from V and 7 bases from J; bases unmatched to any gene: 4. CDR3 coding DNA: TGTGCCAGCAGTTTCACAGGGACAGGTGGCTACACCTTC. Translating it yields CASSFTGTGGYTF.

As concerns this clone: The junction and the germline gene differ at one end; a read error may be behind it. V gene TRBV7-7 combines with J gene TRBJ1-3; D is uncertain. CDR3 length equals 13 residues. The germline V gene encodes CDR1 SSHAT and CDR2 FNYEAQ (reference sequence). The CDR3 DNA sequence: TGTGCTAGCAGCTTAGGGCCGGGAAACACCATATATTTT. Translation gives CASSLGPGNTIYF.

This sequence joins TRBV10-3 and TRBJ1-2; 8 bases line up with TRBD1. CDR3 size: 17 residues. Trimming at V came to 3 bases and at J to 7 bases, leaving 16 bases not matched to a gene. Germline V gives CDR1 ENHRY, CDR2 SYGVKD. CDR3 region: CAISDGTGRGDVGGYTF. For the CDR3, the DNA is TGTGCCATCAGTGATGGGACAGGACGCGGGGACGTTGGTGGCTACACCTTC.

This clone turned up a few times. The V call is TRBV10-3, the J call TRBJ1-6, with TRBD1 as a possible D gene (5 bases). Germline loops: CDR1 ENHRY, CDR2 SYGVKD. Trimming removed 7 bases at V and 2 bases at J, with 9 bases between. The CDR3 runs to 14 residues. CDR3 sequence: CAITRDPYNSPLHF. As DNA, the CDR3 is TGTGCCATCACGCGGGACCCCTATAATTCACCCCTCCACTTT.

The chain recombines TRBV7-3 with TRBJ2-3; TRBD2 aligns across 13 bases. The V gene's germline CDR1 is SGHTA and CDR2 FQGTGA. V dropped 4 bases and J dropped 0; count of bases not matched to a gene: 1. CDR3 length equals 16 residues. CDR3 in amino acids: CASSSGLAGSTDTQYF. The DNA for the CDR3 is TGTGCCAGCAGCTCGGGACTAGCGGGGAGCACAGATACGCAGTATTTT.

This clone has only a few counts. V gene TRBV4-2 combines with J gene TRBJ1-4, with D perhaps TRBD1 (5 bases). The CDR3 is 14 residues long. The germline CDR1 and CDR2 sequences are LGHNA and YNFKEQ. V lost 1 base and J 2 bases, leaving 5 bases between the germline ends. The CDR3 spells CASSQGDTNEKLFF. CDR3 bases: TGTGCCAGCAGCCAAGGGGACACTAATGAAAAACTGTTTTTT.

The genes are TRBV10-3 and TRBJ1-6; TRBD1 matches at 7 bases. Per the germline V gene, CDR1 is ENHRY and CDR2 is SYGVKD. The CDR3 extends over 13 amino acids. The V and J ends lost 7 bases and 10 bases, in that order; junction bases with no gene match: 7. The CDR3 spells CAITDRVGSPLHF. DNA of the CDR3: TGTGCCATCACCGACAGGGTGGGATCACCCCTCCACTTT.